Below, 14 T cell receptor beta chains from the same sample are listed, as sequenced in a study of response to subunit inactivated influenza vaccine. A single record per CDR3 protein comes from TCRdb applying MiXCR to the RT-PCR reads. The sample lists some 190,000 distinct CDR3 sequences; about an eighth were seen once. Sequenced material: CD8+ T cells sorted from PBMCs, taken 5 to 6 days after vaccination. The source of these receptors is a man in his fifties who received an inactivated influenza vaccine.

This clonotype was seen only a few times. The chain's CDR3 is CASSSVENYGYTF. In DNA, the CDR3 is TGTGCCAGCAGTTCGGTCGAAAACTATGGCTACACCTTC. V usage is TRBV6-5 and J usage is TRBJ1-2; the D is unclear. The CDR3 spans 13 residues. Trimming left V 4 bases short and J 2 bases short, with 8 bases between. Germline V gene lookup returns CDR1 MNHEY and CDR2 SVGAGI.

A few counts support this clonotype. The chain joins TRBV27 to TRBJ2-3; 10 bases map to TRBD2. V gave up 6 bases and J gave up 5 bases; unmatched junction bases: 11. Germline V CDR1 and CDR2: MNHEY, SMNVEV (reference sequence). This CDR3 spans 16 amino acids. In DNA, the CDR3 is TGTGCCAGCAGGGGGGGTAGCGGGAGGATTCTAGATACGCAGTATTTT. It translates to CASRGGSGRILDTQYF.

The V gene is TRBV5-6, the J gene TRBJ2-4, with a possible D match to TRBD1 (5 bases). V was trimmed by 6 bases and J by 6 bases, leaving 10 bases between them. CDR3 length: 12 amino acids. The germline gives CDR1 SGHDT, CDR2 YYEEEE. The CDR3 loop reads CASNHQGNIQYF. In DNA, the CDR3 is TGTGCCAGCAACCACCAGGGAAACATTCAGTACTTC.

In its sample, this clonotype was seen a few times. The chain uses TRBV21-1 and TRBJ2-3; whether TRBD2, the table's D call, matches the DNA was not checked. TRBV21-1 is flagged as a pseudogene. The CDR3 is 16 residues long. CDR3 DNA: TGTGCCAGCAGCAAAGACGGGAGGGCGAGCACAGATACGCAGTATTTT. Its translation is CASSKDGRASTDTQYF.

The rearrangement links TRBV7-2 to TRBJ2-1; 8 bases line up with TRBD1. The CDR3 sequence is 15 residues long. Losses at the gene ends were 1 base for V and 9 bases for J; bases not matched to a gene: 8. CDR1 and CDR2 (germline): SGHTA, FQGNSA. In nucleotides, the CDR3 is TGTGCCAGCAGCTTAGGGAGGACAGGGTGGACTGAGCAGTTCTTC. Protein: CASSLGRTGWTEQFF.

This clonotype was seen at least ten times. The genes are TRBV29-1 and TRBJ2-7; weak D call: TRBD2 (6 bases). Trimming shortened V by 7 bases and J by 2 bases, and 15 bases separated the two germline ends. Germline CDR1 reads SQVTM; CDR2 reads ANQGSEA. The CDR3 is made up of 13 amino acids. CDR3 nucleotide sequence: TGCAGCGCAAAGGGTGGAGGGCCCTACGAGCAGTACTTC. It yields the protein CSAKGGGPYEQYF.

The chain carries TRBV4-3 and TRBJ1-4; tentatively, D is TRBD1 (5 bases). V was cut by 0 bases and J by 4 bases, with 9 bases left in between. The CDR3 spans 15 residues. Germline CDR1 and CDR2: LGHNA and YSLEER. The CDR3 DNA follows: TGCGCCAGCAGCCAAGAAGGCAGGGTTAATGAAAAACTGTTTTTT. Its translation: CASSQEGRVNEKLFF.

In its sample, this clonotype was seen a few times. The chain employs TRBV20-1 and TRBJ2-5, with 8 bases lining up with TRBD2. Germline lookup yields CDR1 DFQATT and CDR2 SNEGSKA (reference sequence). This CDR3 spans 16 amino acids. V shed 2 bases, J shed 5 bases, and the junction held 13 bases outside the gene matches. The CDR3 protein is CSARRFSGVTRETQYF. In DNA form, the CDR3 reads TGCAGTGCTAGAAGGTTTAGCGGGGTTACGAGGGAGACCCAGTACTTC.

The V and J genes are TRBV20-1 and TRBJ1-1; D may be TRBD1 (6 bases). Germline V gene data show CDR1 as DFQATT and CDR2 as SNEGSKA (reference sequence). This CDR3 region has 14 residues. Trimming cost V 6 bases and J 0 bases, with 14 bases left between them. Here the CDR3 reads CSAAGRGLNTEAFF. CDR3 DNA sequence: TGCAGTGCCGCGGGGAGGGGGTTGAACACTGAAGCTTTCTTT.

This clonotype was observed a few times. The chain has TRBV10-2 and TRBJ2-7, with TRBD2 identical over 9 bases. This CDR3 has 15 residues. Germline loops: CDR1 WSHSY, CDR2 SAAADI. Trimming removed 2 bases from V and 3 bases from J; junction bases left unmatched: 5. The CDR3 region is CASSERGGGVYEQYF. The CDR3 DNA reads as TGCGCCAGCAGTGAGAGGGGCGGGGGGGTCTACGAGCAGTACTTC.

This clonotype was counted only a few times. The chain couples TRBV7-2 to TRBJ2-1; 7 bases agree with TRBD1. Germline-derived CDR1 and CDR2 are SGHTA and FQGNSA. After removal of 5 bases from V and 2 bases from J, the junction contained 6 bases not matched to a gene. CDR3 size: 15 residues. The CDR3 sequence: CASSGQETPYNEQFF. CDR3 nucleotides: TGTGCCAGCAGCGGACAGGAAACCCCCTACAATGAGCAGTTCTTC. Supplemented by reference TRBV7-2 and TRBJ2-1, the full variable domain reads GAGVSQSPSNKVTEKGKDVELRCDPISGHTALYWYRQSLGQGLEFLIYFQGNSAPDKSGLPSDRFSAERTGGSVSTLTIQRTQQEDSAVYLCASSGQETPYNEQFFGPGTRLTVL.

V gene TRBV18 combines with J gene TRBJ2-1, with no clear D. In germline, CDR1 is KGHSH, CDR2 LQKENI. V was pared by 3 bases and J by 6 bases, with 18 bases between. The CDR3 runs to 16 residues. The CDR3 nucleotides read TGTGCCAGCTCACCTGGTAGAGTAGACTTCTTCAATGAGCAGTTCTTC. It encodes CASSPGRVDFFNEQFF. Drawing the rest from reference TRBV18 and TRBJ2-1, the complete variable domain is NAGVMQNPRHLVRRRGQEARLRCSPMKGHSHVYWYRQLPEEGLKFMVYLQKENIIDESGMPKERFSAEFPKEGPSILRIQQVVRGDSAAYFCASSPGRVDFFNEQFFGPGTRLTVL.

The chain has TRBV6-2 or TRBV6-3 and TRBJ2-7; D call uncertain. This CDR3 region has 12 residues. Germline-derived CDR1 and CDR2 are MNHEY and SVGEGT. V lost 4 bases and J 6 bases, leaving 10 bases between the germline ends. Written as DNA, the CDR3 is TGTGCCAGCAGTTCCAACCTCCTCGAGCAGTACTTC. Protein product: CASSSNLLEQYF.

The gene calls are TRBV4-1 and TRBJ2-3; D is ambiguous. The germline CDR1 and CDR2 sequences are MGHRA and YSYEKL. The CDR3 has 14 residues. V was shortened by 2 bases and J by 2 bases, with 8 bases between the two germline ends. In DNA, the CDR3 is TGCGCCAGCAGCCAACTCGATGTCACAGATACGCAGTATTTT. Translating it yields CASSQLDVTDTQYF.